The 19 T cell receptor beta chains presented below share a single source sample, sequenced in a study of T cells in Graves' hyperthyroidism and ophthalmopathy. Amplified TCR beta CDR3 regions came from RNA transcripts. HTBI primers drove first-round RT-PCR of the TCR CDR3. TCRdb fed the multiplex PCR reads into MiXCR, producing one record per CDR3 protein. The sample lists about 24,000 distinct CDR3 sequences, about half occurring once. Sequencing input: blood. The receptors were sampled from a woman aged 40 to 50 with Graves' hyperthyroidism that later progressed to Graves' ophthalmopathy.

This chain joins TRBV29-1 and TRBJ2-7; TRBD2 agrees at 11 bases. The germline V gene encodes CDR1 SQVTM and CDR2 ANQGSEA. This CDR3 has 14 amino acids. With 1 base clipped from V and 4 bases from J, the junction kept 3 bases outside the gene matches. CDR3 sequence reads: CSVEGTSGSYEQYF. Here the CDR3 DNA reads TGCAGCGTTGAAGGTACTAGCGGGAGTTACGAGCAGTACTTC.

This rearrangement joins TRBV19 to TRBJ1-4; D gene uncertain. Trimming cost V 2 bases and J 6 bases, with 10 bases left between them. The CDR3 extends over 14 amino acids. Germline V gives CDR1 LNHDA, CDR2 SQIVND (reference sequence). CDR3: CASSISEGDEKLFF. The CDR3 bases are TGTGCCAGTAGTATAAGTGAGGGTGATGAAAAACTGTTTTTT.

The chain joins TRBV15 to TRBJ1-1; unclear D gene. V was shortened by 0 bases and J by 0 bases, with 8 bases between the two germline ends. The CDR3 totals 15 residues. Germline assignment: CDR1 LNHNV and CDR2 YYDKDF (reference sequence). CDR3 DNA: TGTGCCACCAGCAGAGATTGGGCAGTGAACACTGAAGCTTTCTTT. It is translated as CATSRDWAVNTEAFF. The variable domain in full, with the rest retrieved from reference TRBV15 and TRBJ1-1, is DAMVIQNPRYQVTQFGKPVTLSCSQTLNHNVMYWYQQKSSQAPKLLFHYYDKDFNNEADTPDNFQSRRPNTSFCFLDIRSPGLGDTAMYLCATSRDWAVNTEAFFGQGTRLTVV.

The rearrangement joins TRBV20-1 to TRBJ2-5; D is possibly TRBD1 (5 bases). This CDR3 contains 15 residues. V was pared by 3 bases and J by 5 bases, with 19 bases between. CDR1 is DFQATT, CDR2 SNEGSKA, per germline (reference sequence). The CDR3 sequence: CSARPGQGMMETQYF. As DNA, the CDR3 is TGCAGTGCTAGGCCGGGTCAGGGCATGATGGAGACCCAGTACTTC.

This rearrangement joins TRBV7-9 to TRBJ2-3, with D maybe TRBD2 (6 bases). With 5 bases removed from V and 4 bases from J, the gap between germline ends came to 16 bases. The V gene's germline CDR1 is SEHNR and CDR2 FQNEAQ (reference sequence). This CDR3 is built from 15 residues. The CDR3 spells CASSHSGGEADTQYF. As DNA, the CDR3 is TGTGCCAGCAGCCATAGCGGAGGAGAGGCAGATACGCAGTATTTT.

This clonotype was picked up many times. The chain recombines TRBV6-1 with TRBJ1-1; D perhaps matches TRBD1 (5 bases). The germline V gene has CDR1 MNHNS and CDR2 SASEGT. The V and J ends lost 2 bases and 1 base respectively, with 17 bases between them. CDR3 length equals 17 residues. The CDR3 loop is CASSELGGGRTNTEAFF. In nucleotides, the CDR3 is TGTGCCAGCAGTGAATTGGGTGGGGGACGGACGAACACTGAAGCTTTCTTT.

The rearrangement links TRBV15 to TRBJ1-5; 10 bases map to TRBD1. V lost 8 bases to trimming and J lost 7 bases; unmatched junction nucleotides: 14. CDR3 length: 16 residues. Germline loops: CDR1 LNHNV, CDR2 YYDKDF (reference sequence). The CDR3 coding sequence is TGTGCCACCGGGACAGGGGCAAAAGGAGACGCGCAGCCCCAGCATTTT. Residues: CATGTGAKGDAQPQHF.

This clonotype was counted only a few times. The V gene is TRBV30, the J gene TRBJ2-2; 10 bases align to TRBD2. Germline CDR1 is GTSNPN and CDR2 is SVGIG (reference sequence). Trimming at V came to 4 bases and at J to 5 bases, leaving 4 bases not matched to a gene. The CDR3 has 14 amino acids. As DNA, the CDR3 is TGTGCCTGGACTAGCGGGAGAGGGACCGGGGAGCTGTTTTTT. Protein sequence: CAWTSGRGTGELFF.

This clonotype was seen ten or more times. This rearrangement joins TRBV6-5 to TRBJ2-2, with D perhaps matching TRBD1 (6 bases). From germline, CDR1 is MNHEY and CDR2 SVGAGI. Between the trimmed V and J ends, which lost 6 bases and 1 base, there was a span of 9 bases. The CDR3 has 14 residues. The CDR3 sequence: CASRGQWNTGELFF. In DNA, the CDR3 is TGTGCCAGCAGAGGACAGTGGAACACCGGGGAGCTGTTTTTT.

J is TRBJ1-2 and V is TRBV2; possible D gene TRBD1, 5 bases. Germline V gene sequence: CDR1 SNHLY, CDR2 FYNNEI. Trimming took off 3 bases at V and 2 bases at J, with 7 bases between the two ends. This CDR3 region has 13 residues. The CDR3 region is CASSDGGNYGYTF. CDR3 sequence (DNA): TGTGCCAGCAGTGACGGGGGAAACTATGGCTACACCTTC.

This rearrangement joins TRBV7-9 to TRBJ1-1, with 11 bases aligning to TRBD1. The germline CDR1 and CDR2 sequences are SEHNR and FQNEAQ (reference sequence). This CDR3 spans 13 amino acids. V lost 10 bases to trimming and J lost 4 bases; unmatched junction nucleotides: 5. The CDR3 DNA sequence: TGTGCCACCGCCGGGACAGGGGGCACTGAAGCTTTCTTT. This translates into CATAGTGGTEAFF.

For this clonotype: This is likely a read error, given that the CDR3 carries no conserved phenylalanine or tryptophan at its end. The limits of the CDR3 on the DNA are not certain, so only TCRdb's listed CDR3 is given. The V gene is TRBV2, the J gene TRBJ2-2; no DNA check was done on the table's D call, TRBD1. Germline assignment: CDR1 SNHLY and CDR2 FYNNEI. Including both end residues, the CDR3 is 14 amino acids long. CDR3 sequence reads: CASSYRVIPGQRSL.

This clonotype ranks as medium-sized. This chain uses TRBV9 with TRBJ2-1; the D gene is possibly TRBD1 (6 bases). The CDR3 contains 15 residues. Germline loops: CDR1 SGDLS, CDR2 YYNGEE. Trimming stripped 2 bases from V and 1 base from J, with 10 bases between. The CDR3 sequence is CASSVRDISYNEQFF. The CDR3 DNA reads TGTGCCAGCAGCGTCCGGGACATTTCCTACAATGAGCAGTTCTTC. The complete variable domain, with remaining parts taken from reference TRBV9 and TRBJ2-1, reads DSGVTQTPKHLITATGQRVTLRCSPRSGDLSVYWYQQSLDQGLQFLIQYYNGEERAKGNILERFSAQQFPDLHSELNLSSLELGDSALYFCASSVRDISYNEQFFGPGTRLTVL.

This clonotype was counted at least ten times. The rearrangement links TRBV12-3 or TRBV12-4 to TRBJ2-7; D is uncertain. The germline V and J ends were trimmed by 2 bases and 4 bases, with 9 bases remaining between them. There are 13 residues in the CDR3. CDR3 protein: CASSLSPQYEQYF. The CDR3 DNA is TGTGCCAGCAGTTTATCCCCCCAGTACGAGCAGTACTTC.

CDR3 sequence: CSAIPLTSGGKGNEQFF. The CDR3 DNA follows: TGCAGTGCTATCCCCCTGACTAGCGGGGGGAAAGGCAATGAGCAGTTCTTC. The chain recombines TRBV20-1 with TRBJ2-1; 13 bases fit TRBD2. The CDR3 totals 17 residues. CDR1 DFQATT and CDR2 SNEGSKA come from the germline V gene (reference sequence). Losses at the gene ends were 4 bases for V and 6 bases for J; bases not matched to a gene: 12.

Details on this clonotype: Germline is not matched at one junction end, which may reflect a read error. J is TRBJ2-2 and V is TRBV7-7, with a weak D call TRBD1 (6 bases). CDR3 size: 14 residues. The germline gives CDR1 SSHAT, CDR2 FNYEAQ (reference sequence). For the CDR3, the DNA is TGTGCTAGCAGCTTAGCGAAGAACGCCAGGGGGCTGTTTTTT. Protein product: CASSLAKNARGLFF.

V gene TRBV29-1 combines with J gene TRBJ2-7; D could derive from TRBD1 or TRBD2 (5 bases each). V gave up 0 bases and J gave up 4 bases, with 13 bases separating them. Germline values: CDR1 SQVTM, CDR2 ANQGSEA. The CDR3 extends over 14 amino acids. The CDR3 DNA reads as TGCAGCGTTGAAGAGGGGGTTAGTCAGTACGAGCAGTACTTC. Translation: CSVEEGVSQYEQYF.

The chain couples TRBV5-1 to TRBJ2-7; 11 nucleotides agree with TRBD1. V gave up 7 bases and J gave up 4 bases; unmatched junction bases: 13. Per germline, CDR1 SGHRS and CDR2 YFSETQ. The CDR3 runs 16 residues. CDR3 loop: CASGPTDGTGGYEQYF. For the CDR3, the DNA is TGCGCCAGCGGCCCCACAGATGGGACAGGGGGGTACGAGCAGTACTTC. The full variable domain, with the rest looked up from reference TRBV5-1 and TRBJ2-7, is KAGVTQTPRYLIKTRGQQVTLSCSPISGHRSVSWYQQTPGQGLQFLFEYFSETQRNKGNFPGRFSGRQFSNSRSEMNVSTLELGDSALYLCASGPTDGTGGYEQYFGPGTRLTVT.

This clonotype was counted at least ten times. The chain joins TRBV6-1 to TRBJ1-5; perhaps TRBD1 as D (5 bases). Trimming pared 7 bases from V and 5 bases from J, leaving 15 bases between. The germline gives CDR1 MNHNS, CDR2 SASEGT. The CDR3 spans 14 residues. The CDR3 protein is CASMRGSEDQPQHF. CDR3 in DNA: TGTGCCAGCATGCGGGGGAGCGAGGATCAGCCCCAGCATTTT.